The rows below give T cell receptor beta chains drawn from one sample of a study of T-cell memory formation after mild COVID-19. MiXCR, run by TCRdb on the 5' RACE reads, gives a single entry per CDR3 protein. The sample carries some 490,000 distinct CDR3 sequences, 18% recorded once. Sequenced input: PBMCs or a T cell subset sorted from them (not recorded which). Receptor source: an adult woman who had mild COVID-19 (a few samples of this study predate the infection). Cell type and time point are not known. CDR3s include the opening cysteine and the closing phenylalanine or tryptophan. A D gene is named only where the DNA matches it firmly. Some rows have no size entry. The others give once, few or many, or a class for an expanded clone.

v_call	j_call	d_call	clone_size	cdr3_length	cdr3_nt	cdr3_aa
TRBV12-3/TRBV12-4	TRBJ2-7	NA	many	11	TGTGCCAGCAGAGAGGGTTACGAGCAGTACTTC	CASREGYEQYF
TRBV24-1	TRBJ2-7	TRBD1	few	13	TGTGCCACCAGTGATGGGACAGGAGGCGAGCAGTACTTC	CATSDGTGGEQYF
TRBV7-8	TRBJ2-1	TRBD1	few	15	TGTGCCAGCAGCACGACAGGGGATTCCTACAATGAGCAGTTCTTC	CASSTTGDSYNEQFF
TRBV24-1	TRBJ2-2	NA	few	17	TGTGCCACCAGTTCCGTACCGGGACAAGCGAACACCGGGGAGCTGTTTTTT	CATSSVPGQANTGELFF
TRBV9	TRBJ2-7	NA	NA	14	TGTGCCAGCAGCGTAGAGGATAGCGCCTACGAGCAGTACTTC	CASSVEDSAYEQYF
TRBV9	TRBJ1-1	NA	few	16	TGTGCCAGCAGCCCGGGGCCCTCAAGGAGGGACACTGAAGCTTTCTTT	CASSPGPSRRDTEAFF
TRBV29-1	TRBJ2-5	NA	many	13	TGCAGCGTTTTTTCGGCCGAGGTGGAGACCCAGTACTTC	CSVFSAEVETQYF
TRBV11-2	TRBJ2-7	NA	few	14	TGTGCCAGCAGCTTACAACAGGCCTCCTACGAGCAGTACTTC	CASSLQQASYEQYF
TRBV24-1	TRBJ2-1	TRBD1	NA	16	TGTGCCACCAGTGATTTTGGACAGGGTAAGCCAAATGAGCAGTTCTTC	CATSDFGQGKPNEQFF
TRBV10-3	TRBJ1-6	NA	few	14	TGTGCCATCAGTGCAGGAGGGACTAATTCACCCCTCCACTTT	CAISAGGTNSPLHF
TRBV20-1	TRBJ2-7	TRBD2	many	17	TGCAGTGCTTCTCTACTAGCGGGAGTGAAAAAATCCTACGAGCAGTACTTC	CSASLLAGVKKSYEQYF
TRBV15	TRBJ2-1	NA	few	16	TGTGCCACCAGCGGACCGAAAGGTAGCGGCTACAATGAGCAGTTCTTC	CATSGPKGSGYNEQFF
TRBV11-2	TRBJ1-2	TRBD1	NA	15	TGTGCCAGCAGCTTAGATCCCGACAGGGTCAATGGCTACACCTTC	CASSLDPDRVNGYTF
TRBV5-1	TRBJ2-7	NA	NA	16	TGCGCCAGCAGCCCGGCGCAGGGTAACCCATTTTACGAGCAGTACTTC	CASSPAQGNPFYEQYF
TRBV19	TRBJ1-1	NA	few	13	TGTGCCGGAAACGGACAGCAGAACACTGAAGCTTTCTTT	CAGNGQQNTEAFF
TRBV28	TRBJ2-7	NA	many	13	TGTGCCAGCAGCGACCGGGACCCCTACGAGCAGTACTTC	CASSDRDPYEQYF
TRBV6-5	TRBJ1-2	TRBD1	NA	15	TGTGCCAGCAGTTACTTCGGACAGGGGCCTAAGGGCTACACCTTC	CASSYFGQGPKGYTF
TRBV6-2/TRBV6-3	TRBJ2-7	NA	few	14	TGTGCCACTAAATCAGCGGGCAGCTTCTACGAGCAGTACTTC	CATKSAGSFYEQYF
TRBV6-4	TRBJ2-1	NA	few	19	TGTGCCAGCAGTGACCTATTCCCAGGGGCAATAGAGTTCGACAATGAGCAGTTCTTC	CASSDLFPGAIEFDNEQFF
TRBV12-3/TRBV12-4	TRBJ2-7	TRBD2	many	15	TGTGCCAGCAGTTTAGGGCTAGCGGGAGGCTACGAGCAGTACTTC	CASSLGLAGGYEQYF
TRBV5-4	TRBJ2-7	NA	NA	12	TGTGCCAGCAGCTACGATTGGGGGGAGCAGTACTTC	CASSYDWGEQYF
TRBV12-3/TRBV12-4	TRBJ1-5	NA	NA	15	TGTGCCAGCGGCCGGGCAGGAGGGGCCAATCAGCCCCAGCATTTT	CASGRAGGANQPQHF
TRBV7-7	TRBJ2-5	TRBD1	NA	15	TGTGCTAGCAGCCGTGGGACAGGGCAAGCAGAGACCCAGTACTTC	CASSRGTGQAETQYF
TRBV6-5	TRBJ2-1	NA	NA	13	TGTGCCTCCCGGGACACCCTAAGCAATGAGCAGTTCTTC	CASRDTLSNEQFF
TRBV6-5	TRBJ1-6	TRBD1	NA	15	TGTGCCAGCAGCACTCCAGGGGGCAGTAATTCACCCCTCCACTTT	CASSTPGGSNSPLHF
TRBV18	TRBJ1-5	NA	NA	16	TGTGCCAGCTCACCACTGCCAGCGGGTAGCAATCAGCCCCAGCATTTT	CASSPLPAGSNQPQHF
TRBV5-6	TRBJ2-6	NA	NA	14	TGTGCCAGCAGAGGGGGGGCAGGGGCCAACGTCCTGACTTTC	CASRGGAGANVLTF
TRBV12-3/TRBV12-4	TRBJ1-5	NA	once	15	TGTGCCAGCAGTTATCATTCCGCCCCCAATCAGCCCCAGCATTTT	CASSYHSAPNQPQHF
TRBV12-3/TRBV12-4	TRBJ1-2	NA	NA	13	TGTGCCAGCAGGTCCACAGGGTTATACGGCTACACCTTC	CASRSTGLYGYTF
TRBV12-3/TRBV12-4	TRBJ2-7	NA	NA	13	TGTGCCAGCAGCCCCTACCACTCCTACGAGCAGTACTTC	CASSPYHSYEQYF
TRBV5-6	TRBJ2-7	TRBD2	many	14	TGTGCCAGCAGCTTGACTAGCGGGGTCTACGAGCAGTACTTC	CASSLTSGVYEQYF
TRBV12-3/TRBV12-4	TRBJ1-2	NA	NA	12	TGTGCCAGCAGGGCGGGACCGGATGGCTACACCTTC	CASRAGPDGYTF
TRBV18	TRBJ2-2	NA	many	13	TGTGCCAGCTCACCGTCCCCCGTCGGGGAGCTGTTTTTT	CASSPSPVGELFF
TRBV12-3/TRBV12-4	TRBJ2-5	NA	few	12	TGTGCCAGCAGCCCCCAATGGGAGACCCAGTACTTC	CASSPQWETQYF
TRBV4-1	TRBJ2-7	TRBD2	NA	16	TGCGCCAGCAGCCTGGCAGGGACTAGCGGACCCTACGAGCAGTACTTC	CASSLAGTSGPYEQYF
TRBV6-1	TRBJ1-1	NA	few	14	TGTGCCAGCACTCCACGTCCGGGGTACACTGAAGCTTTCTTT	CASTPRPGYTEAFF
TRBV6-6	TRBJ1-6	NA	few	16	TGTGCCAGCAGCGCTCCGGGGGTCTCCTATAATTCACCCCTCCACTTT	CASSAPGVSYNSPLHF
TRBV12-3/TRBV12-4	TRBJ2-3	NA	NA	15	TGTGCCAGCAGTTACACTCAGGGGGGAAAAGATACGCAGTATTTT	CASSYTQGGKDTQYF
TRBV5-1	TRBJ1-1	NA	NA	15	TGCGCCAGCAGCTTGGGGGTCCCAGGGAGCACTGAAGCTTTCTTT	CASSLGVPGSTEAFF